This entry describes one T cell receptor (beta chain). Its antigen is unknown. CDR1 and CDR2 (germline): ENHRY, SYGVKD. V dropped 3 bases and J dropped 2; count of bases not matched to a gene: 13. The CDR3 totals 18 residues. The sample originates from a study of T cell responses to AZD1222 COVID-19 vaccine. Study observations and caveats: Just a handful of AZD1222 recipients tested seropositive at baseline. Increased Spike-specific TCR breadth and depth were observed after two AZD1222 doses. Researchers report vaccine-associated CD4 TCRs spanning spike, with dominance at 160-218 and 743-854.

Sequencing used immunoSEQ multiplex PCR; TCRdb keeps in-frame clones, though not all of them. The sample lists about 140,000 clones; roughly nine tenths were seen once. The TCR sequence derives from an adult who received the AZD1222 COVID-19 vaccine. The source was peripheral blood, collected 28 days after the second AZD1222 dose. V is TRBV10-3 and J is TRBJ2-7; 10 nucleotides match TRBD1. The CDR3 loop is CAISEFNPGQGTPYEQYF. For the CDR3, the DNA is TGTGCCATCAGTGAATTTAATCCGGGACAGGGGACACCCTACGAGCAGTACTTC.